One sample yielded the 25 T cell receptor beta chains listed below, sequenced in a study of blood T cell repertoires in COVID-19. Measured with immunoSEQ multiplex PCR; TCRdb has only the in-frame clones, and not every one. The sample has around 180,000 clones, roughly 81% seen once; the top ten hold 12%. Source material: peripheral blood. These receptors came from an elderly woman with COVID-19, enrolled during active disease.

This clone is labeled large. For the CDR3, the DNA is TGCGCCAGCAGCTTGGATACGGAAGGTATCGGGGCTTTCTTT. Translation: CASSLDTEGIGAFF. The chain joins TRBV5-1 to TRBJ1-1; D call uncertain. Germline V gene lookup returns CDR1 SGHRS and CDR2 YFSETQ. The V end was cut by 0 bases, the J end by 11 bases, with 17 bases between. The CDR3 runs 14 residues.

CDR3 nucleotides: TGTGCCAGCAGCTTGGCACAGGGTGGAAACATTCAGTACTTC. This translates into CASSLAQGGNIQYF. The rearrangement joins TRBV5-4 to TRBJ2-4, with D possibly TRBD1 on 6 matching bases. The CDR3 is 14 amino acids. Trimming removed 0 bases at V and 6 bases at J, with 10 bases between. The germline gives CDR1 SGHNT, CDR2 YYREEE (reference sequence). The full variable domain, in which reference TRBV5-4 and TRBJ2-4 provide the parts outside the CDR3, is ETGVTQSPTHLIKTRGQQVTLRCSSQSGHNTVSWYQQALGQGPQFIFQYYREEENGRGNFPPRFSGLQFPNYSSELNVNALELDDSALYLCASSLAQGGNIQYFGAGTRLSVL.

The J gene is TRBJ1-1, the V gene TRBV19; possibly TRBD1 for D (5 bases). The ends were cut back, 7 bases at V and 8 bases at J, with 17 bases in the middle. This CDR3 is 13 amino acids long. In germline, CDR1 is LNHDA, CDR2 SQIVND (reference sequence). CDR3 coding DNA: TGTGCCAGTAAACCCCCGGGGGGAGGCGAAGCTTTCTTT. This encodes CASKPPGGGEAFF.

The chain is built from TRBV29-1 and TRBJ2-7; possibly TRBD2 for D (5 bases). Trimming pared 0 bases from V and 0 bases from J, leaving 15 bases between. CDR3 length: 16 residues. Germline lookup yields CDR1 SQVTM and CDR2 ANQGSEA. The CDR3 is CSVEDPEVLSSYEQYF. CDR3 nucleotides: TGCAGCGTTGAAGATCCGGAGGTTCTAAGCTCCTACGAGCAGTACTTC.

V is TRBV2 and J is TRBJ2-1, with 10 bases fitting TRBD2. Per the germline V gene, CDR1 is SNHLY and CDR2 is FYNNEI. CDR3 length equals 14 residues. V shed 6 bases, J shed 8 bases, and the junction held 7 bases outside the gene matches. The CDR3 DNA sequence: TGTGCCAGCAGGGCGGGACTAGCGTCGGATGAGCAGTTCTTC. Translated, it gives CASRAGLASDEQFF.

The V gene is TRBV30, the J gene TRBJ1-1; a possible D gene is TRBD1 (5 bases). V was pared by 3 bases and J by 1 base, with 15 bases between. The CDR3 length is 15 residues. Germline values: CDR1 GTSNPN, CDR2 SVGIG (reference sequence). In DNA, the CDR3 is TGTGCCTGGAGACACTCCAGCGGGGGGAACACTGAAGCTTTCTTT. This translates into CAWRHSSGGNTEAFF.

This rearrangement joins TRBV29-1 to TRBJ2-2; 8 nucleotides align to TRBD2. Germline V gives CDR1 SQVTM, CDR2 ANQGSEA. The CDR3 totals 17 residues. The V and J ends lost 6 bases and 0 bases, in that order; junction bases with no gene match: 12. DNA of the CDR3: TGCAGCGTCCCGGGAGGGAGCGGGGCTGCGAACACCGGGGAGCTGTTTTTT. Amino acid sequence: CSVPGGSGAANTGELFF.

This clone came up a few times. The chain links TRBV5-6 to TRBJ1-2; possibly TRBD1 for D (6 bases). CDR1 and CDR2 from the germline V gene are SGHDT and YYEEEE. V lost 0 bases and J 7 bases, leaving 13 bases between the germline ends. This CDR3 has 14 residues. The CDR3 nucleotides read TGTGCCAGCAGCTTGGTACAGGGTGAGGGTGGCTACACCTTC. It is translated as CASSLVQGEGGYTF.

J is TRBJ2-1 and V is TRBV7-2; D not resolved. The CDR3 extends over 14 amino acids. Trimming removed 0 bases from V and 0 bases from J, with 3 bases in between. Germline V lookup: CDR1 SGHTA, CDR2 FQGNSA. CDR3 protein: CASSLASSYNEQFF. Here the CDR3 DNA reads TGTGCCAGCAGCTTAGCGAGCTCCTACAATGAGCAGTTCTTC.

Details on this clone: One end of the junction is discordant with germline, which a read error may explain. The chain recombines TRBV9 with TRBJ2-2, with a weak D call TRBD1 (7 bases). Germline V gives CDR1 SGDLS, CDR2 YYNGEE. The CDR3 is made up of 15 amino acids. In DNA form, the CDR3 reads TGTGCCAGCAGCCAGGGGGGAAGGAACGCCGGGGAGCTGTTTTTT. Amino acid sequence: CASSQGGRNAGELFF.

This clone was seen only a few times. The V gene is TRBV12-3 or TRBV12-4, the J gene TRBJ1-1; D gene unclear. Trimming removed 3 bases from V and 1 base from J, with 6 bases in between. The CDR3 is made up of 13 amino acids. The CDR3 sequence: CASSFTGNTEAFF. The CDR3 DNA follows: TGTGCCAGCAGTTTTACGGGGAACACTGAAGCTTTCTTT.

The chain joins TRBV5-1 to TRBJ2-3, with 11 bases aligning to TRBD1. Trimming took 3 bases from V and 4 from J; bases not matched to a gene: 4. The CDR3 is 15 amino acids. The germline gives CDR1 SGHRS, CDR2 YFSETQ. CDR3: CASSSGQGAPDTQYF. For the CDR3, the DNA is TGCGCCAGCAGCTCAGGACAGGGGGCCCCAGATACGCAGTATTTT.

The CDR3 DNA reads as TGTGCCAGCAATCGTGAGGGCGAAAACATTCAGTACTTC. This encodes CASNREGENIQYF. V usage is TRBV5-4 and J usage is TRBJ2-4; D might be TRBD2 (5 bases). This CDR3 has 13 residues. V shed 6 bases and J shed 5 bases, with 12 bases lying between them. CDR1 and CDR2 from the germline V gene are SGHNT and YYREEE (reference sequence).

This chain connects TRBV20-1 to TRBJ1-2; no reliable D call. V dropped 6 bases and J dropped 1 base, with 6 bases sitting between them. Germline CDR1 is DFQATT and CDR2 is SNEGSKA (reference sequence). The CDR3 runs 11 residues. DNA of the CDR3: TGCAGTGCGGCCGATAACTATGGCTACACCTTC. This gives the protein CSAADNYGYTF.

This chain uses TRBV7-2 with TRBJ2-1, with 9 nucleotides matching TRBD2. V lost 2 bases to trimming and J lost 8 bases; unmatched junction nucleotides: 7. There are 15 residues in the CDR3. The germline gives CDR1 SGHTA, CDR2 FQGNSA. The CDR3 here is CASSLRLAGRYEQFF. The DNA for the CDR3 is TGTGCCAGCAGCTTAAGGCTAGCGGGACGGTATGAGCAGTTCTTC.

The chain uses TRBV18 and TRBJ1-4; no definite D call. Deletions cut 3 bases from V and 6 bases from J, with 14 bases between. This CDR3 contains 15 residues. Per the germline V gene, CDR1 is KGHSH and CDR2 is LQKENI. The CDR3 protein is CASSPWAETHEKLFF. DNA of the CDR3: TGTGCCAGCTCACCCTGGGCTGAGACCCATGAAAAACTGTTTTTT.

A single count supports this clone. The chain has TRBV5-1 and TRBJ2-5; 8 bases are shared with TRBD2. This CDR3 comprises 17 residues. V trimming: 4 bases; J trimming: 2 bases; junction bases outside the gene matches: 13. Germline V CDR1 and CDR2: SGHRS, YFSETQ. CDR3 in DNA: TGCGCCAGCAGCGTAGGATGGACTAGCAGCCAACAAGAGACCCAGTACTTC. It is translated as CASSVGWTSSQQETQYF.

The chain is built from TRBV7-8 and TRBJ2-2; 11 bases line up with TRBD2. Per the germline V gene, CDR1 is SGHVS and CDR2 is FQNEAQ. V lost 4 bases, J lost 4 bases, and 11 bases stayed unmatched. This CDR3 has 18 amino acids. The CDR3: CASSSEISGRASTGELFF. The CDR3 nucleotides read TGTGCCAGCAGCTCTGAGATTAGCGGGAGGGCAAGCACCGGGGAGCTGTTTTTT.

The genes are TRBV19 and TRBJ1-5; perhaps TRBD1 as D (6 bases). Per germline, CDR1 LNHDA and CDR2 SQIVND (reference sequence). The V end lost 3 bases, the J end lost 4 bases, and 16 bases lay between the germline ends. This CDR3 region has 16 residues. CDR3 protein: CASSMSGRGWNQPQHF. Written as DNA, the CDR3 is TGTGCCAGTAGTATGAGTGGTAGGGGGTGGAATCAGCCCCAGCATTTT.

This clone was picked up a small number of times. The V gene is TRBV30, the J gene TRBJ1-5; D gene unclear. The V end lost 2 bases, the J end lost 1 base, and 12 bases lay between the germline ends. Germline V gene sequence: CDR1 GTSNPN, CDR2 SVGIG (reference sequence). This CDR3 spans 15 amino acids. The CDR3 here is CAWSIAPWSNQPQHF. The DNA of the CDR3 is TGTGCCTGGAGTATTGCGCCCTGGAGCAATCAGCCCCAGCATTTT.

V is TRBV28 and J is TRBJ1-2; TRBD1 is a possible D gene (6 bases). The CDR3 is 15 amino acids. V lost 9 bases and J 10 bases, leaving 27 bases between the germline ends. The germline CDR1 and CDR2 sequences are MDHEN and SYDVKM. Here the CDR3 reads CASLPLSELGAPYTF. Here the CDR3 DNA reads TGTGCCAGTCTTCCCTTATCGGAATTGGGGGCCCCCTACACCTTC.

The chain carries TRBV27 and TRBJ2-1; D might be TRBD2 (5 bases). The germline V gene encodes CDR1 MNHEY and CDR2 SMNVEV (reference sequence). The CDR3 spans 15 residues. The V and J ends lost 5 bases and 12 bases respectively, with 23 bases between them. The DNA of the CDR3 is TGTGCCAGCAGTACCCTCTCGCGGGCCTCTCCGGTGCAGTTCTTC. This sequence encodes CASSTLSRASPVQFF.

The rearrangement links TRBV11-1 to TRBJ2-5; TRBD2 is a possible D gene (6 bases). The CDR3 runs to 17 residues. The germline V gene has CDR1 SGHAT and CDR2 FQDESV (reference sequence). The ends were cut back, 0 bases at V and 2 bases at J, with 16 bases in the middle. Here the CDR3 DNA reads TGTGCCAGCAGCTTAGCTCCTCCTGGGGGGTTTCAAGAGACCCAGTACTTC. Amino acids: CASSLAPPGGFQETQYF. Filled out from reference TRBV11-1 and TRBJ2-5, the complete variable domain reads EAEVAQSPRYKITEKSQAVAFWCDPISGHATLYWYRQILGQGPELLVQFQDESVVDDSQLPKDRFSAERLKGVDSTLKIQPAELGDSAMYLCASSLAPPGGFQETQYFGPGTRLLVL.

The chain carries TRBV24-1 and TRBJ1-5; 9 positions agree with TRBD1. Unmatched junction bases numbered 5, after V lost 4 bases and J lost 5 bases. Germline V gives CDR1 KGHDR, CDR2 SFDVKD. The CDR3 has 15 amino acids. The CDR3 DNA follows: TGTGCCACCAGTGAAGGACAGGGGAACTATCAGCCCCAGCATTTT. It yields the protein CATSEGQGNYQPQHF.

This clone was seen once. The J gene is TRBJ1-6, the V gene TRBV28; 7 positions agree with TRBD1. The CDR3 runs to 15 residues. V shed 6 bases, J shed 6 bases, and the junction held 8 bases outside the gene matches. Per germline, CDR1 MDHEN and CDR2 SYDVKM. DNA for the CDR3: TGTGCCAGCAGGCTCGGACAGGCGTTTAATTCACCCCTCCACTTT. This translates into CASRLGQAFNSPLHF.